This T cell receptor (beta chain) is from a study of cytomegalovirus exposure and HLA in healthy donors. Clones were sequenced by immunoSEQ multiplex PCR, and TCRdb holds only the in-frame ones, with some missing. The table has roughly 190,000 clones, about 84% seen once. Trimming took off 0 bases at V and 4 bases at J, with 13 bases between the two ends. Germline CDR1 reads SGHDT; CDR2 reads YYEEEE. This CDR3 spans 16 amino acids. Material: PBMCs. The sequence was obtained from a woman aged 18-29 years in good health and CMV-seronegative. This chain links TRBV5-6 with TRBJ2-2; D not certain. The CDR3 region is CASSLGGRIFTGELFF. CDR3 DNA: TGTGCCAGCAGCTTGGGCGGTCGGATCTTCACCGGGGAGCTGTTTTTT. Combining the CDR3 with reference TRBV5-6 and TRBJ2-2 gives the whole variable domain DAGVTQSPTHLIKTRGQQVTLRCSPKSGHDTVSWYQQALGQGPQFIFQYYEEEERQRGNFPDRFSGHQFPNYSSELNVNALLLGDSALYLCASSLGGRIFTGELFFGEGSRLTVL.